The clone carrying this TCR beta chain showed up many times. Its antigen is not identified. This entry belongs to a study of regulatory T cells in long-lasting Graves disease. Study observations and caveats: Having only a small sample size may have limited accuracy.

Library construction for TCR beta used iRepertoire HTBI primers and Arm-PCR of CDR3 regions. One entry per CDR3 protein, called by TCRdb with MiXCR from the multiplex PCR reads. Among over 350,000 distinct CDR3 sequences listed, more than 20% were seen once. Indicated time point: persistent/refractory GD, antithyroid drugs over 5 years with positive TRAb. PBMC RNA served as the TCR library source. Germline V gene sequence: CDR1 SGHDT, CDR2 YYEEEE. Germline trimming cut 3 bases from V and 0 bases from J; bases unmatched to any gene: 3. The CDR3 has 14 amino acids. This clonotype was sampled from a female donor with Graves disease. Sequences were derived from peripheral blood mononuclear cells (PBMCs), sampled when the disease was refractory, from a patient treated with antithyroid drugs. The J gene is TRBJ2-7, the V gene TRBV5-6; 7 bases are a match to TRBD1. The CDR3 DNA reads as TGTGCCAGCAGCTGGGGACAGCACTCCTACGAGCAGTACTTC. It encodes CASSWGQHSYEQYF.